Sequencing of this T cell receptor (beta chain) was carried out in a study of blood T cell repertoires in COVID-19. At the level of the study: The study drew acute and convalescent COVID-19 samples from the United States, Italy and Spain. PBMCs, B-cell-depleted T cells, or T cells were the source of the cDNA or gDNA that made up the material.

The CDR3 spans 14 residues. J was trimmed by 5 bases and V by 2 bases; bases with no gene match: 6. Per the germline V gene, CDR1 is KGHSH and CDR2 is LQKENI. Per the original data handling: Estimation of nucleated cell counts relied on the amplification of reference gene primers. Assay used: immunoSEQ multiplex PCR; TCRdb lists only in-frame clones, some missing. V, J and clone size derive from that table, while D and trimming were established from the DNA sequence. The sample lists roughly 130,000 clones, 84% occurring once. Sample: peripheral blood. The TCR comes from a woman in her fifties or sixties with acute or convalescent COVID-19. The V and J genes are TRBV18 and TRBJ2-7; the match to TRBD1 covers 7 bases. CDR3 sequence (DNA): TGTGCCAGCTCACCAGTGGACAGGACCGACGAGCAGTACTTC. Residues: CASSPVDRTDEQYF. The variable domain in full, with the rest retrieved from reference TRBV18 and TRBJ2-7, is NAGVMQNPRHLVRRRGQEARLRCSPMKGHSHVYWYRQLPEEGLKFMVYLQKENIIDESGMPKERFSAEFPKEGPSILRIQQVVRGDSAAYFCASSPVDRTDEQYFGPGTRLTVT.